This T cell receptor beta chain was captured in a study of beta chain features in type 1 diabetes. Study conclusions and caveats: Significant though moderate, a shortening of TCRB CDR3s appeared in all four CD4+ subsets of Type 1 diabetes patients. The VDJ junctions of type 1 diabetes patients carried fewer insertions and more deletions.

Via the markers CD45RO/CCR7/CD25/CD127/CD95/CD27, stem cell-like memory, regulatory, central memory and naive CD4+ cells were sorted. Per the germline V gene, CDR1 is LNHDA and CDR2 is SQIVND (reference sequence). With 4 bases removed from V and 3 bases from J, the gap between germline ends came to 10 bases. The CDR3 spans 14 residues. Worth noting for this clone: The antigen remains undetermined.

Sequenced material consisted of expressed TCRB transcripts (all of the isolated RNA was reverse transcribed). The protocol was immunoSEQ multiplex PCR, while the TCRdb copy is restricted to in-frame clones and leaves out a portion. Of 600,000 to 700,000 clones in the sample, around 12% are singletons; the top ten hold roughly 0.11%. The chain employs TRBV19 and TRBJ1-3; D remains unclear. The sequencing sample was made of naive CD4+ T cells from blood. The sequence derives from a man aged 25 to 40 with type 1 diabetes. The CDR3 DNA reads TGTGCCAGTAGTAAGACCGTGGATGGAAACACCATATATTTT. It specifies CASSKTVDGNTIYF.